This TCR beta chain originates from a study of shared clonotypes between healthy human individuals. Study background: Three plates each covered CD4 naive and memory; CD8 naive two, CD8 memory one.

Combination of CD45RO+ cells with CCR7-negative CD45RA+ TemRA cells was used for CD8 memory. Regarding this clone: Its antigen remains unidentified. The identical CDR3 is also encoded by other nucleotide sequences in the sample.

The J segment lost 3 bases and the V segment lost 3 bases, leaving 5 bases of the junction unmatched. The CDR3 is 14 residues long. CDR1 is MDHEN, CDR2 SYDVKM, per germline. Findings and caveats of the study: The four-donor shared clonotypes exceeded non-shared clonotypes in generation probability, with non-shared ones scoring lower. Relative to memory subsets, naive subsets generally showed larger estimated richness.

The table came from immunoSEQ multiplex PCR; TCRdb's copy has only in-frame clones and leaves some out. The sample holds around 690,000 clones, roughly 88% seen once. This chain connects TRBV28 to TRBJ2-7, with 7 bases that match TRBD1. The sequence was collected from a man aged 18 to 30 in good health. Some clones in this sample may be carry-over from other donors' samples. Sequenced sample: memory CD8+ T cells from PBMCs. The subset denotes: CD45RO+ cells pooled with CCR7-negative TemRA cells. The CDR3 loop is CASSFPGQNYEQYF. The CDR3, as DNA: TGTGCCAGCAGTTTTCCGGGACAGAACTACGAGCAGTACTTC.